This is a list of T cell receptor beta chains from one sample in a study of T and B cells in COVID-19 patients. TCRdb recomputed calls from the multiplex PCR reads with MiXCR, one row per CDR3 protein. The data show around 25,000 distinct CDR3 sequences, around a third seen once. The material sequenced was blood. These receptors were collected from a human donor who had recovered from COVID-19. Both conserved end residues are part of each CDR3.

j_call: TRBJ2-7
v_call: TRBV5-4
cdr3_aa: CASSLATGGYYEQYF

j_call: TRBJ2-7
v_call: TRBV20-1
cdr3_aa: CSAKLIGGAPYGQYF

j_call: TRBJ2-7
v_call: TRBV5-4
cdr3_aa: CASSLTGGEYEQYF

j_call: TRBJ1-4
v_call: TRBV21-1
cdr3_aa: CATLTRNEKLFF

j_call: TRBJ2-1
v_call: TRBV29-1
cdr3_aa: CSVLSGSSYNEQFF

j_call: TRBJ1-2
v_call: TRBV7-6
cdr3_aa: CASSLGGLGYTF

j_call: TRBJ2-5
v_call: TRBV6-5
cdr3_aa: CASSQGGETQYF

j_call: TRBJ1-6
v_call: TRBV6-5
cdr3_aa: CASSSDREYSPLHF

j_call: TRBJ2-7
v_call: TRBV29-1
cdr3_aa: CSVKPGLAGAEQYF

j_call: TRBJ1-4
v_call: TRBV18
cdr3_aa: CASSPRGAKEKLFF

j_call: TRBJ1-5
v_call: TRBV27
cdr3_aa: CASSSRTNSNQPQHF

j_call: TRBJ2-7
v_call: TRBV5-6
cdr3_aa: CASSLRVSYEQYF

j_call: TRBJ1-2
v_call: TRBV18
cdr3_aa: CASSPTENYGYTF

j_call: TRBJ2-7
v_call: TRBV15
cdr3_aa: CATSRVGTDEQYF

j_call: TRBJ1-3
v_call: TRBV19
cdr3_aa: CASSTLGTVNSGNTIYF

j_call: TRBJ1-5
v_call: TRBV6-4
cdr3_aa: CANDRDRGSNQPQHF

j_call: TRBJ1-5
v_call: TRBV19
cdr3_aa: CASSIGRDQPQHF

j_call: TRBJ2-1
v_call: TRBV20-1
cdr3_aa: CSARDKSYNEQFF

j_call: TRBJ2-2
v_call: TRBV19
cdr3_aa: CASSSGANTGELFF

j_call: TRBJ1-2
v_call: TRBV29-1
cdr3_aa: CSGGGPSNYGYTF

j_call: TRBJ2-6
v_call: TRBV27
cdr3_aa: CASSFNPLGANVLTF

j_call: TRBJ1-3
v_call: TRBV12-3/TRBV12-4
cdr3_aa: CASSLNSGNTIYF

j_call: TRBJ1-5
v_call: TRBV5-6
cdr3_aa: CASSTTLGSNQPQHF

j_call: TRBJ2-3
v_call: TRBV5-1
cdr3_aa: CASSLGGTSTDTQYF

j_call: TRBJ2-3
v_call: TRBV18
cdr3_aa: CASSPIGGSTDTQYF

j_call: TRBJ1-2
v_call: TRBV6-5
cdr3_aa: CASSYGTGAGYGYTF

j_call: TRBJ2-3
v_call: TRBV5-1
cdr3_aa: CASQWTGHTDTQYF

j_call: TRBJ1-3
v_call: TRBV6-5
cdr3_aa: CASGGQSSGNTIYF

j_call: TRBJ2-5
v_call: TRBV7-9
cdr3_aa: CASSSTGTIQQETQYF

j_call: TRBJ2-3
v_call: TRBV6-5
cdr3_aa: CASSPWTSGSTDTQYF

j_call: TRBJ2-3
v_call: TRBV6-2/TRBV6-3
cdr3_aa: CASPIYHRAAIRTDTQYF

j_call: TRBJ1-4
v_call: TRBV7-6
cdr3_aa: CASSSSSGTGPEKLFF

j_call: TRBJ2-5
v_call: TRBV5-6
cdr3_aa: CASSSGSRGDETQYF

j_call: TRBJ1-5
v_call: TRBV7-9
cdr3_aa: CASSTSAGTGHQPQHF

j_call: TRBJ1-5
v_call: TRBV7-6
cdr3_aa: CASSPSVDQPQHF

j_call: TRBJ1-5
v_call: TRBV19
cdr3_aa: CASSILDRASNQPQHF

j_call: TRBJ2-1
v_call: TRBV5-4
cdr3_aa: CASSQGLTSSYNEQFF

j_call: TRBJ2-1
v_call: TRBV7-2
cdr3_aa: CASSLARDRDLVDEQFF

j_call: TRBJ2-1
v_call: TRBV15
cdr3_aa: CATSRGRDYRNEQFF

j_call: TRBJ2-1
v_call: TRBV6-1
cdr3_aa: CASSEGAGGVGEQFF

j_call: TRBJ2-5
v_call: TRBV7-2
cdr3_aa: CASSLDRGGAREQYF

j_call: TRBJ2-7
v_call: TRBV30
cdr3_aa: CAWGGTGEQYF

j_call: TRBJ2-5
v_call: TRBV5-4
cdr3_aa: CASSLVPGQGGETQYF

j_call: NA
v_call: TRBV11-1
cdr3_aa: CASGGGQGRRETQYF

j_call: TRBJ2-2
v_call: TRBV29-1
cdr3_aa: CSVESPRKNTGELFF

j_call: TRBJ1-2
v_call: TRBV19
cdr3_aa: CASRDRTSGYGYTF

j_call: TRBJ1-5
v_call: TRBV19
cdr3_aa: CASRSQGVNQPQHF

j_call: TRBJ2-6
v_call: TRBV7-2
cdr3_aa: CASGSSSGANVLTF

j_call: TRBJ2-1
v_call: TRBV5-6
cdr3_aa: CASSLSGNEQFF

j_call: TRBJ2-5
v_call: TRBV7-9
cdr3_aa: CASRLPGLAGVGRKTQYF

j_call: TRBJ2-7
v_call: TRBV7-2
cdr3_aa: CASSLSRGGLEQYF

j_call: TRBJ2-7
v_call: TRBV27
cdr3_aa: CAIGLGGRGYEQYF

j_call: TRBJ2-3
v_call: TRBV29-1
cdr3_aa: CSVQGQGGSTDTQYF